This is a list of T cell receptor beta chains from one sample in a study of OX40 agonist ivuxolimab in advanced cancers. The method was immunoSEQ multiplex PCR; TCRdb's version includes in-frame clones alone and lacks a portion of them. The table includes about 82,000 clones, around 90% detected once. Sequenced here: CD4+ or CD8+ T cells sorted from blood, sampled in a trial of the OX40 agonist ivuxolimab. The receptor source for this set is an adult with an advanced solid tumor such as melanoma, head and neck, liver or kidney cancer. Each CDR3 is given with its conserved first and last residue. Fields, in order: clone size, D gene, J gene, V gene, CDR3 protein, CDR3 DNA. The D gene is left open where the match is weak. Size tells how often a clone was seen (once, few, many) or the class of an expanded clone, and some rows leave it out.

NA | NA | TRBJ2-7 | TRBV7-9 | CASSFGEGQVYEQYF | TGTGCCAGCAGCTTCGGGGAGGGACAGGTCTACGAGCAGTACTTC
once | NA | TRBJ1-5 | TRBV5-6 | CASSFRQWGSNQPQHF | TGTGCCAGCAGCTTCCGTCAGTGGGGTAGCAATCAGCCCCAGCATTTT
once | NA | TRBJ2-3 | TRBV5-6 | CASSLDLASTDTQYF | TGTGCCAGCAGCTTGGACCTGGCTAGCACAGATACGCAGTATTTT
NA | NA | TRBJ1-1 | TRBV10-3 | CAISDTQTVEAFF | TGTGCCATCAGCGACACCCAGACAGTTGAGGCTTTCTTT
NA | NA | TRBJ2-2 | TRBV9 | CASSVATSNTGELFF | TGTGCCAGCAGCGTAGCTACTTCGAACACCGGGGAGCTGTTTTTT
NA | TRBD2 | TRBJ2-7 | TRBV12-5 | CASGSGLAYEQYF | TGTGCTAGTGGTTCGGGACTAGCCTACGAGCAGTACTTC
NA | TRBD1 | TRBJ2-7 | TRBV7-8 | CASSYRDRGFYEQYF | TGTGCCAGCAGCTACCGGGACAGGGGGTTCTACGAGCAGTACTTC
NA | NA | TRBJ2-7 | TRBV27 | CASSTRTGYEQYF | TGTGCCAGCAGTACAAGAACAGGGTACGAGCAGTACTTC
NA | NA | TRBJ2-1 | TRBV6-5 | CASSSGGPPYNEQFF | TGTGCCAGCAGTTCCGGGGGACCCCCCTACAATGAGCAGTTCTTC
NA | TRBD1 | TRBJ1-1 | TRBV10-2 | CASQGGAGNTEAFF | TGCGCCAGCCAGGGGGGGGCTGGGAACACTGAAGCTTTCTTT
NA | TRBD1 | TRBJ2-7 | TRBV6-1 | CASSEGRTGHYEQYF | TGTGCCAGCAGTGAAGGTCGGACAGGGCACTACGAGCAGTACTTC
NA | NA | TRBJ2-7 | TRBV7-9 | CASSLGENYEQYF | TGTGCCAGCAGCTTAGGGGAAAACTACGAGCAGTACTTC
once | NA | TRBJ2-7 | TRBV10-3 | CAISVGGAPYEQYF | TGTGCCATCAGTGTGGGGGGGGCTCCCTACGAGCAGTACTTC
NA | NA | TRBJ1-2 | TRBV7-9 | CASSLWGRSYGYTF | TGTGCCAGCAGCTTATGGGGAAGGAGCTATGGCTACACCTTC
NA | NA | TRBJ1-2 | TRBV5-1 | CASSTIVGGKGYTF | TGCGCCAGCAGCACTATCGTTGGGGGAAAGGGCTACACCTTC
NA | NA | TRBJ2-7 | TRBV28 | CASSLLEGYYEQYF | TGTGCCAGCAGTTTATTGGAGGGATACTACGAGCAGTACTTC
NA | TRBD2 | TRBJ2-3 | TRBV15 | CATSRARGLAGSTDTQYF | TGTGCCACCAGCAGAGCCCGAGGTCTAGCGGGGTCCACAGATACGCAGTATTTT
NA | NA | TRBJ1-4 | TRBV27 | CASSLRRNEKLFF | TGTGCCAGCAGTTTACGGCGAAATGAAAAACTGTTTTTT
NA | NA | TRBJ2-2 | TRBV9 | CASTKESGGGELFF | TGTGCCAGCACAAAGGAGTCGGGTGGCGGGGAGCTGTTTTTT
NA | TRBD1 | TRBJ2-2 | TRBV28 | CASTLRTGQPNTGELFF | TGTGCCAGCACCCTAAGAACGGGACAGCCCAACACCGGGGAGCTGTTTTTT
NA | NA | TRBJ1-1 | TRBV30 | CAWIVSANTEAFF | TGTGCCTGGATCGTTTCAGCGAACACTGAAGCTTTCTTT
NA | TRBD1 | TRBJ2-6 | TRBV11-3 | CASASWDRNSGANVLTF | TGTGCCAGCGCGTCTTGGGACAGGAACTCTGGGGCCAACGTCCTGACTTTC
NA | NA | TRBJ2-7 | TRBV14 | CASSQGGVWGVRLYEQYF | TGTGCCAGCAGCCAAGGGGGCGTCTGGGGGGTAAGGCTCTACGAGCAGTACTTC
NA | NA | TRBJ2-1 | TRBV25-1 | CASRDSGYNEQFF | TGTGCCAGCCGGGACTCGGGCTACAATGAGCAGTTCTTC
NA | TRBD2 | TRBJ2-3 | TRBV11-2 | CASSFSEGLAGRDTQYF | TGTGCCAGCAGCTTTTCTGAGGGACTAGCGGGAAGAGATACGCAGTATTTT
NA | TRBD1 | TRBJ2-3 | TRBV5-6 | CASSLGGQGALTDTQYF | TGTGCCAGCAGCTTGGGGGGACAGGGAGCCCTCACAGATACGCAGTATTTT
NA | NA | TRBJ2-3 | TRBV27 | CASSYQAGNTDTQYF | TGTGCCAGCAGTTATCAAGCGGGCAACACAGATACGCAGTATTTT
NA | NA | TRBJ1-5 | TRBV9 | CASSPDSSNQPQHF | TGTGCCAGCAGCCCCGACAGTAGCAATCAGCCCCAGCATTTT
few | NA | TRBJ1-2 | TRBV11-2 | CASSPQGNYGYTF | TGTGCCAGCAGTCCTCAGGGGAACTATGGCTACACCTTC
NA | NA | TRBJ2-5 | TRBV6-5 | CASSYVDRKETQYF | TGTGCCAGCAGTTACGTTGACAGAAAAGAGACCCAGTACTTC
NA | NA | TRBJ1-4 | TRBV6-6 | CASSYSEGREKLFF | TGTGCCAGCAGTTACTCCGAGGGGCGAGAAAAACTGTTTTTT
once | TRBD2 | TRBJ2-7 | TRBV27 | CASSYRDYYEQYF | TGTGCCAGCAGTTATCGGGACTACTACGAGCAGTACTTC
NA | NA | TRBJ2-3 | TRBV6-5 | CASSYQTDTDTQYF | TGTGCCAGCAGCTATCAGACAGACACAGATACGCAGTATTTT